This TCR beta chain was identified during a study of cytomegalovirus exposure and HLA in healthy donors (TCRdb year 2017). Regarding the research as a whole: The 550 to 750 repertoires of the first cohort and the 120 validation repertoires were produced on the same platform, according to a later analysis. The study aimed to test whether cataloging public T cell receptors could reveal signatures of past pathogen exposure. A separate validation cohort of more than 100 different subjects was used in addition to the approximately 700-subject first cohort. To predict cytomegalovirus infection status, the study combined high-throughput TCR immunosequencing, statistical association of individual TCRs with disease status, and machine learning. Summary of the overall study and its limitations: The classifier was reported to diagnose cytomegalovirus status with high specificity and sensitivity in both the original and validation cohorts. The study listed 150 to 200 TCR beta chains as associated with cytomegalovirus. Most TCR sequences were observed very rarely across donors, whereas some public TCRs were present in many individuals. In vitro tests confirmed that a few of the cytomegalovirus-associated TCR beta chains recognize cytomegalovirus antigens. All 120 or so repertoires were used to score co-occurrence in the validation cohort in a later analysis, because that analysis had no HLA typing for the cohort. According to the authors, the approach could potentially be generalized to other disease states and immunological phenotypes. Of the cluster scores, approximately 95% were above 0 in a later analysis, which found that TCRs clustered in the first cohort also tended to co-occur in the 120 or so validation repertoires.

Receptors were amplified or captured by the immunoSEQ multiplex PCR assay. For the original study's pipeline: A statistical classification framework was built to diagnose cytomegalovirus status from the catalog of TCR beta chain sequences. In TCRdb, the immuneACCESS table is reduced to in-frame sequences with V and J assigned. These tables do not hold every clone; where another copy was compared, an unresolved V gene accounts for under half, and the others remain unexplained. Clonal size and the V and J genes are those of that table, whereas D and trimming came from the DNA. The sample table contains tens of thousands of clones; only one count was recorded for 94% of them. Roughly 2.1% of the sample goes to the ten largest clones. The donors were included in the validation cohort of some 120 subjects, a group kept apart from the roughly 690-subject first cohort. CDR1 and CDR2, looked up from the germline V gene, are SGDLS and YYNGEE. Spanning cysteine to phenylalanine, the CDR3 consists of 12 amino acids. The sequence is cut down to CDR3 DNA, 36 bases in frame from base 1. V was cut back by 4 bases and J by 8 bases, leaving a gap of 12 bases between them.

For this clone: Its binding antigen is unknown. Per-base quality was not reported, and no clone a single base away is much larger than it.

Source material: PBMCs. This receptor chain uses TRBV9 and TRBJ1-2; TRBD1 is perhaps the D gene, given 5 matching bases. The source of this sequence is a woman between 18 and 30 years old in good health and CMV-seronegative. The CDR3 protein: CASSYGGGGYTF. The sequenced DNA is TGTGCCAGCAGCTACGGGGGAGGGGGCTACACCTTC.